Below are 9 T cell receptor beta chains sequenced from a single sample in a study of shared clonotypes between healthy human individuals. Measured with immunoSEQ multiplex PCR; TCRdb has only the in-frame clones, and not every one. The data contain some 630,000 clones, approximately 75% of them singletons. What was sequenced was memory CD4+ T cells sorted from blood. Subset meaning: CD45RA-negative fraction. The receptors derive from a woman in her 30s in good health.

The chain couples TRBV2 to TRBJ2-2, with a possible D match to TRBD2 (5 bases). Trimming shortened V by 6 bases and J by 5 bases, and 16 bases separated the two germline ends. This CDR3 has 15 residues. Germline assignment: CDR1 SNHLY and CDR2 FYNNEI. Here the CDR3 DNA reads TGTGCCAGCAGCCCCATCTCCGGCGGGACCGGGGAGCTGTTTTTT. This codes for CASSPISGGTGELFF.

This CDR3 is CASREGQVYEQYF. The CDR3 nucleotides are TGTGCCAGCAGGGAGGGACAGGTTTACGAGCAGTACTTC. The chain recombines TRBV2 with TRBJ2-7; 8 bases map to TRBD1. The CDR3 totals 13 residues. The V gene end was trimmed by 6 bases and the J gene end by 4 bases; junction bases not matched to a gene: 5. CDR1 SNHLY and CDR2 FYNNEI come from the germline V gene.

This clone was counted only a few times. The chain employs TRBV5-4 and TRBJ2-7; possibly TRBD2 for D (5 bases). Trimming removed 3 bases from V and 3 bases from J, with 13 bases in between. Germline V gene data show CDR1 as SGHNT and CDR2 as YYREEE (reference sequence). The CDR3 has 14 amino acids. CDR3 DNA sequence: TGTGCCAGCAGCTCCGCCGGGAACTTCTACGAGCAGTACTTC. This translates into CASSSAGNFYEQYF.

The CDR3 sequence: CASSLYPPGHINQPQHF. The CDR3 DNA reads as TGTGCCAGCAGCCTGTACCCCCCGGGACATATCAATCAGCCCCAGCATTTT. The J gene is TRBJ1-5, the V gene TRBV7-6; a weak D match, TRBD1 (6 bases). Trimming took off 5 bases at V and 3 bases at J, with 20 bases between the two ends. Germline lookup yields CDR1 SGHVS and CDR2 FNYEAQ. This CDR3 is built from 17 residues. Full variable domain (remainder filled in from reference TRBV7-6 and TRBJ1-5): GAGVSQSPRYKVTKRGQDVALRCDPISGHVSLYWYRQALGQGPEFLTYFNYEAQQDKSGLPNDRFSAERPEGSISTLTIQRTEQRDSAMYRCASSLYPPGHINQPQHFGDGTRLSIL.

The CDR3 sequence: CASTSDRGGYGYTF. Here the CDR3 DNA reads TGTGCCAGCACCAGCGACAGGGGGGGATATGGCTACACCTTC. The chain carries TRBV7-2 and TRBJ1-2; 9 bases agree with TRBD1. Germline values: CDR1 SGHTA, CDR2 FQGNSA. This CDR3 is built from 14 residues. Trimming took 7 bases from V and 5 from J; bases not matched to a gene: 8.

The V gene is TRBV27, the J gene TRBJ2-3; D remains unclear. Germline V gene sequence: CDR1 MNHEY, CDR2 SMNVEV (reference sequence). This CDR3 is built from 13 residues. V shed 3 bases and J shed 4 bases, with 8 bases lying between them. CDR3 sequence (DNA): TGTGCCAGCAGTTTCCTGGCCGCAGATACGCAGTATTTT. Translation gives CASSFLAADTQYF.

V gene TRBV27 combines with J gene TRBJ1-4; 9 positions match TRBD1. The length of the CDR3 is 19 residues. V was clipped by 5 bases and J by 4 bases; unmatched bases: 17. CDR1 MNHEY and CDR2 SMNVEV come from the germline V gene (reference sequence). The CDR3 DNA reads TGTGCCAGCAGTCTAAAAGGGACAGGGCCTATAATGAGTAATGAAAAACTGTTTTTT. Amino acids: CASSLKGTGPIMSNEKLFF.

The gene calls are TRBV7-9 and TRBJ1-1, with a possible D match to TRBD1 (5 bases). From germline, CDR1 is SEHNR and CDR2 FQNEAQ (reference sequence). V lost 10 bases and J lost 7, with 22 bases in between. This CDR3 is 14 amino acids long. The CDR3 reads CATSLGAAGDEAFF. The CDR3 DNA follows: TGTGCCACCTCCCTTGGGGCAGCGGGTGATGAAGCTTTCTTT. The variable domain in full, with the rest retrieved from reference TRBV7-9 and TRBJ1-1, is DTGVSQNPRHKITKRGQNVTFRCDPISEHNRLYWYRQTLGQGPEFLTYFQNEAQLEKSRLLSDRFSAERPKGSFSTLEIQRTEQGDSAMYLCATSLGAAGDEAFFGQGTRLTVV.

This clone was counted a few times. The V gene is TRBV13, the J gene TRBJ2-2, with D tentatively TRBD2 (6 bases). The CDR3 loop spans 16 amino acids. Trimming removed 2 bases from V and 5 bases from J, with 15 bases in between. The V gene's germline CDR1 is PRHDT and CDR2 FYEKMQ (reference sequence). CDR3 nucleotide sequence: TGTGCCAGCAGCTTACAGGGTCTAGCGCTAACCGGGGAGCTGTTTTTT. This translates into CASSLQGLALTGELFF.